The 27 T cell receptor beta chains below were found in one sample sequenced in a study of blood T cell repertoires in COVID-19. Only in-frame clones appear in the TCRdb table, and some are missing; sequencing was by immunoSEQ multiplex PCR. Among around 150,000 clones listed, 70% to 90% were seen once. The sample consisted of PBMCs or T cells enriched from blood (not recorded which). These receptors originate from a man aged 40-49 years who had recovered from COVID-19.

This clone was seen once. The chain couples TRBV4-1 to TRBJ1-5, with D maybe TRBD1 (5 bases). The V gene's germline CDR1 is MGHRA and CDR2 YSYEKL. The ends were cut back, 5 bases at V and 1 base at J, with 15 bases in the middle. The CDR3 sequence is 16 residues long. The CDR3, as DNA: TGCGCCAGCAGCAAGGCCGGGACTGAGAGCAATCAGCCCCAGCATTTT. Translated, it gives CASSKAGTESNQPQHF.

The chain joins TRBV7-2 to TRBJ1-2; 9 nucleotides match TRBD1. The germline V gene encodes CDR1 SGHTA and CDR2 FQGNSA. This CDR3 is 15 amino acids long. V was clipped by 5 bases and J by 5 bases; unmatched bases: 9. The CDR3 DNA sequence: TGTGCCAGCAGCGCCGACGGACAGGGGATTTATGGCTACACCTTC. Translating gives CASSADGQGIYGYTF.

This clone was seen more than once but under ten times. V and J are TRBV30 and TRBJ1-5; maybe TRBD1 (6 bases). CDR3 length: 13 amino acids. CDR1 is GTSNPN and CDR2 is SVGIG in the germline V gene (reference sequence). V was pared by 5 bases and J by 7 bases, with 15 bases between. CDR3 amino acids: CAWDQGRGQPQHF. The CDR3 DNA reads TGTGCCTGGGACCAGGGGCGAGGGCAGCCCCAGCATTTT.

This clone has more than one count but fewer than ten. The CDR3 sequence is CASSVKTGGITDTQYF. CDR3 nucleotide sequence: TGTGCCAGCAGCGTTAAGACAGGGGGCATAACAGATACGCAGTATTTT. This chain uses TRBV9 with TRBJ2-3; 10 nucleotides match TRBD1. V lost 2 bases and J lost 3; bases outside the gene matches: 6. This CDR3 has 16 residues. The V gene's germline CDR1 is SGDLS and CDR2 YYNGEE.

CDR3 bases: TGTGCCAGCAGCGATGGGGGGGCGTTGAGGGATGAGCAGTTCTTC. Protein: CASSDGGALRDEQFF. The rearrangement uses TRBV5-6 and TRBJ2-1, with D perhaps TRBD2 (7 bases). The CDR3 covers 15 residues. CDR1 is SGHDT, CDR2 YYEEEE, per germline. V was cut by 4 bases and J by 8 bases, with 19 bases left in between.

The genes are TRBV5-1 and TRBJ2-1, with D perhaps TRBD2 (5 bases). Trimming pared 1 base from V and 1 base from J, leaving 12 bases between. CDR3 length equals 16 residues. In germline, CDR1 is SGHRS, CDR2 YFSETQ. CDR3 sequence (DNA): TGCGCCAGCAGCTTGTTCCCCGGGGTTTCCTACAATGAGCAGTTCTTC. It specifies CASSLFPGVSYNEQFF.

The chain links TRBV3-1 (or the pseudogene TRBV3-2) to TRBJ2-5, with D unclear. CDR3 length equals 13 residues. Per the germline V gene, CDR1 is LGHDT and CDR2 is YNNKEL (reference sequence). V lost 0 bases, J lost 2 bases, and 4 bases lay in between. Here the CDR3 DNA reads TGTGCCAGCAGCCAAGACGGTCAAGAGACCCAGTACTTC. Its translation: CASSQDGQETQYF.

This clone was seen more than once but under ten times. This rearrangement joins TRBV7-8 to TRBJ1-4, with TRBD1 identical over 7 bases. With V trimmed by 2 bases and J by 3 bases, 6 bases remained unmatched. CDR3 length equals 16 residues. Germline V lookup: CDR1 SGHVS, CDR2 FQNEAQ. The DNA of the CDR3 is TGTGCCAGCAGCTTAAGTGCGGGACAGCCTAATGAAAAACTGTTTTTT. This codes for CASSLSAGQPNEKLFF.

The chain employs TRBV6-1 and TRBJ2-7; the D gene is possibly TRBD2 (5 bases). Trimming took off 3 bases at V and 5 bases at J, with 8 bases between the two ends. There are 12 residues in the CDR3. CDR1 and CDR2 (germline): MNHNS, SASEGT. CDR3 sequence (DNA): TGTGCCAGCAGTGACCCCGGGAACGAGCAGTACTTC. This translates into CASSDPGNEQYF.

The chain links TRBV27 to TRBJ2-1; D is possibly TRBD2 (5 bases). V lost 3 bases and J 4 bases, leaving 13 bases between the germline ends. The CDR3 length is 15 residues. From germline, CDR1 is MNHEY and CDR2 SMNVEV (reference sequence). The CDR3 region has the DNA TGTGCCAGCAGTTTTCGGGCCACGGGATACAATGAGCAGTTCTTC. Translated, it gives CASSFRATGYNEQFF.

J is TRBJ2-5 and V is TRBV5-1; 7 positions match TRBD2. This CDR3 contains 14 residues. The trim removed 2 bases at V and 2 bases at J, leaving 3 bases unmatched. Germline V CDR1 and CDR2: SGHRS, YFSETQ. The CDR3 here is CASSFRGGQETQYF. The CDR3 DNA reads TGCGCCAGCAGCTTCCGCGGGGGACAAGAGACCCAGTACTTC.

CDR3 DNA sequence: TGTGCCAGCAATAACCCGGGACACTCACCCCTCCACTTT. Translated, it gives CASNNPGHSPLHF. The chain has TRBV12-3 or TRBV12-4 and TRBJ1-6; maybe TRBD1 (6 bases). The CDR3 has 13 amino acids. The V end lost 7 bases, the J end lost 10 bases, and 14 bases lay between the germline ends.

This chain uses TRBV28 with TRBJ2-3, with TRBD1 matching over 10 bases. The CDR3 length is 16 residues. With V trimmed by 4 bases and J by 5 bases, 9 bases remained unmatched. Germline loops: CDR1 MDHEN, CDR2 SYDVKM. CDR3 amino acids: CASSYQTGGNLDTQYF. The DNA of the CDR3 is TGTGCCAGCAGTTACCAGACAGGGGGCAATTTAGATACGCAGTATTTT.

This chain links TRBV7-2 with TRBJ2-7; D possibly corresponds to TRBD2 (5 bases). The CDR3 runs 16 residues. The germline V gene encodes CDR1 SGHTA and CDR2 FQGNSA. V was trimmed by 2 bases and J by 5 bases, leaving 19 bases between them. For the CDR3, the DNA is TGTGCCAGCAGCTTAATCGGGCGGTCGGGGTTGAACGAGCAGTACTTC. Amino acids: CASSLIGRSGLNEQYF.

The V and J genes are TRBV18 and TRBJ1-2; D not resolved. The V end lost 0 bases, the J end lost 4 bases, and 12 bases lay between the germline ends. Germline-derived CDR1 and CDR2 are KGHSH and LQKENI. This CDR3 contains 15 residues. The DNA for the CDR3 is TGTGCCAGCTCACCACCGGTCAGGTTGACCTATGGCTACACCTTC. It codes for CASSPPVRLTYGYTF.

This chain connects TRBV2 to TRBJ1-2; 7 bases agree with TRBD1. The CDR3 extends over 18 amino acids. V gave up 8 bases and J gave up 6 bases; unmatched junction bases: 24. Germline values: CDR1 SNHLY, CDR2 FYNNEI. The CDR3, as DNA: TGTGCCAGCTGGGGGATAAGACAGGGTTTCTCAAAGAGGGATGGCTACACCTTC. Translating it yields CASWGIRQGFSKRDGYTF.

The chain links TRBV5-1 to TRBJ1-5, with 8 bases that match TRBD1. Unmatched junction bases numbered 8, after V lost 7 bases and J lost 5 bases. This CDR3 comprises 14 residues. Germline V gives CDR1 SGHRS, CDR2 YFSETQ. The CDR3 loop reads CASSEAGGYQPQHF. The CDR3 coding sequence is TGCGCCAGCTCGGAGGCAGGGGGCTATCAGCCCCAGCATTTT.

This chain links TRBV19 with TRBJ1-3; no clear D gene. The CDR3 is 14 amino acids. V lost 6 bases and J 0 bases, leaving 9 bases between the germline ends. The germline V gene encodes CDR1 LNHDA and CDR2 SQIVND (reference sequence). The DNA for the CDR3 is TGTGCCAGTAGAGACACCAGCTCTGGAAACACCATATATTTT. Translating gives CASRDTSSGNTIYF. The full variable domain, completed using reference TRBV19 and TRBJ1-3, is DGGITQSPKYLFRKEGQNVTLSCEQNLNHDAMYWYRQDPGQGLRLIYYSQIVNDFQKGDIAEGYSVSREKKESFPLTVTSAQKNPTAFYLCASRDTSSGNTIYFGEGSWLTVV.

The chain uses TRBV3-1 (or the pseudogene TRBV3-2) and TRBJ1-1; D uncertain. Germline-derived CDR1 and CDR2 are LGHDT and YNNKEL (reference sequence). This CDR3 comprises 14 residues. Between the trimmed V and J ends, which lost 4 bases and 8 bases, there was a span of 17 bases. This CDR3 is CASSRVGAGPEAFF. The CDR3 DNA follows: TGTGCCAGCAGCCGGGTGGGTGCGGGCCCCGAAGCTTTCTTT.

This clone was detected only once. The rearrangement uses TRBV6-1 and TRBJ1-5; no definite D call. The CDR3 sequence is 17 residues long. The V and J ends lost 4 bases and 0 bases respectively, with 16 bases between them. Per the germline V gene, CDR1 is MNHNS and CDR2 is SASEGT. CDR3 loop: CASSARSKTISNQPQHF. The CDR3 DNA reads TGTGCCAGCAGTGCCAGGTCTAAGACCATTAGCAATCAGCCCCAGCATTTT.

J is TRBJ1-6 and V is TRBV30; 7 positions agree with TRBD1. With 6 bases clipped from V and 12 bases from J, the junction kept 14 bases outside the gene matches. CDR1 and CDR2 (germline): GTSNPN, SVGIG (reference sequence). CDR3 length: 14 residues. DNA of the CDR3: TGTGCCTGCCGGGACAGCTACCTTATTCGACCCCTCCACTTT. Amino acid sequence: CACRDSYLIRPLHF.

J is TRBJ2-7 and V is TRBV4-2; 10 bases are shared with TRBD2. The germline CDR1 and CDR2 sequences are LGHNA and YNFKEQ. Losses at the gene ends were 0 bases for V and 1 base for J; bases not matched to a gene: 12. The CDR3 sequence is 19 residues long. Here the CDR3 DNA reads TGTGCCAGCAGCCAAGAAGGGAGGAGTAGCGGGGGGTTTTCCTACGAGCAGTACTTC. This gives the protein CASSQEGRSSGGFSYEQYF.

The chain recombines TRBV30 with TRBJ2-1; the match to TRBD2 covers 14 bases. This CDR3 contains 19 residues. The germline gives CDR1 GTSNPN, CDR2 SVGIG (reference sequence). J lost 7 bases, V lost 0 bases, and 14 bases had no gene match. The CDR3 loop is CAWSVVRTSGGSFRNEQFF. The CDR3 DNA reads TGTGCCTGGAGTGTAGTTAGGACTAGCGGGGGGTCTTTTCGGAATGAGCAGTTCTTC.

J is TRBJ1-2 and V is TRBV19; unclear D gene. The CDR3 runs to 15 residues. Germline V lookup: CDR1 LNHDA, CDR2 SQIVND (reference sequence). Between the trimmed V and J ends, which lost 3 bases and 1 base, there was a span of 12 bases. CDR3: CASSMSRGGNYGYTF. CDR3 nucleotide sequence: TGTGCCAGTAGTATGAGCCGAGGAGGTAACTATGGCTACACCTTC.

The rearrangement uses TRBV30 and TRBJ2-2; 8 bases fit TRBD2. The CDR3 length is 14 residues. Germline V gives CDR1 GTSNPN, CDR2 SVGIG (reference sequence). The J segment lost 2 bases and the V segment lost 4 bases, leaving 3 bases of the junction unmatched. The CDR3 nucleotides are TGTGCCTGGATAACTAGCGGCAACACCGGGGAGCTGTTTTTT. Translated: CAWITSGNTGELFF.

The chain couples TRBV19 to TRBJ2-3, with TRBD1 identical over 7 bases. The CDR3 contains 16 residues. Germline V gives CDR1 LNHDA, CDR2 SQIVND (reference sequence). J was trimmed by 1 base and V by 9 bases; bases with no gene match: 13. The DNA for the CDR3 is TGTGCCAGCAGGGACAGCCTGACGTCCGGCACAGATACGCAGTATTTT. As protein: CASRDSLTSGTDTQYF.

This chain links TRBV29-1 with TRBJ2-7, with TRBD2 matching 8 bases. With 1 base clipped from V and 4 bases from J, the junction kept 9 bases outside the gene matches. This CDR3 is 15 amino acids long. Germline CDR1 SQVTM, CDR2 ANQGSEA. DNA for the CDR3: TGCAGCGTTGAAGTGGCGGGGGGCTACCGTTACGAGCAGTACTTC. Its translation is CSVEVAGGYRYEQYF.